Included here is one TCR beta chain sequence, with context. The antigen remains undetermined. This specimen belongs to a study of T cells in localized non-small cell lung cancer. Findings and limits, study-wide: Uninvolved neighboring lung showed the greatest T cell clonality, exceeding tumor.

V lost 9 bases and J lost 1, with 11 bases in between. The CDR3 extends over 13 amino acids. CDR1 is LNHDA, CDR2 SQIVND, per germline (reference sequence). Profiling relied on immunoSEQ multiplex PCR, and the TCRdb table lists in-frame clones only, not all of them. The sample lists more than 100,000 clones; roughly 90% were seen once. The chain carries TRBV19 and TRBJ2-3, with D possibly TRBD2 on 7 matching bases. Material: peripheral blood, obtained before any cancer treatment. This sequence originates from an older female donor with stage I lung adenocarcinoma. The CDR3 protein is CASGEGGTDTQYF. For the CDR3, the DNA is TGTGCCAGCGGGGAGGGGGGCACAGATACGCAGTATTTT.